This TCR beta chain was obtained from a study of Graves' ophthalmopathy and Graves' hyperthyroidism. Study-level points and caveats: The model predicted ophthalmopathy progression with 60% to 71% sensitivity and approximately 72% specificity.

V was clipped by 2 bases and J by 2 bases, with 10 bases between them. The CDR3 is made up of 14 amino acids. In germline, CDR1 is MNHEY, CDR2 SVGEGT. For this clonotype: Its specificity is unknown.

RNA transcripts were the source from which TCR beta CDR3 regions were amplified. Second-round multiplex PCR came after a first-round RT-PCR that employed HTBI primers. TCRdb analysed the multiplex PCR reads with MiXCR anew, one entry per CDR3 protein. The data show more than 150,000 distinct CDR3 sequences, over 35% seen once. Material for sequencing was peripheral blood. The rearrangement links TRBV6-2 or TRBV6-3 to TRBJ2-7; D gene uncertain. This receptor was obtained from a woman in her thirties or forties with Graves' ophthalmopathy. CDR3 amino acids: CASSYGLGTYEQYF. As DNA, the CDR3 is TGTGCCAGCAGTTACGGGCTGGGAACCTACGAGCAGTACTTC.